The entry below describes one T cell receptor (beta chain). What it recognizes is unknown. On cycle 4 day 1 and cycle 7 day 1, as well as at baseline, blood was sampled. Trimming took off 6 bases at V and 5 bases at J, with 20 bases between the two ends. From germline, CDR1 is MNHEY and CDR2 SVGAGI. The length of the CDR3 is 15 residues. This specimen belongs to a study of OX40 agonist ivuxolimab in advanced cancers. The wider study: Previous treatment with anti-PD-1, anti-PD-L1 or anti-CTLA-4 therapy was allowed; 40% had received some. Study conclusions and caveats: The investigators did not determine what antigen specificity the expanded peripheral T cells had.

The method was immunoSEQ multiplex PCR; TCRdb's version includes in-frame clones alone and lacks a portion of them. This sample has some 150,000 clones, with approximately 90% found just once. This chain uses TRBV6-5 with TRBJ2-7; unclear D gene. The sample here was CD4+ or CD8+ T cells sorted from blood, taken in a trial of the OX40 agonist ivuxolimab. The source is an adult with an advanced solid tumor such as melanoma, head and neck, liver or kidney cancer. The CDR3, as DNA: TGTGCCAGCAGCAACCAGGCGCCCGATCCCCACGAGCAGTACTTC. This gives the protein CASSNQAPDPHEQYF.